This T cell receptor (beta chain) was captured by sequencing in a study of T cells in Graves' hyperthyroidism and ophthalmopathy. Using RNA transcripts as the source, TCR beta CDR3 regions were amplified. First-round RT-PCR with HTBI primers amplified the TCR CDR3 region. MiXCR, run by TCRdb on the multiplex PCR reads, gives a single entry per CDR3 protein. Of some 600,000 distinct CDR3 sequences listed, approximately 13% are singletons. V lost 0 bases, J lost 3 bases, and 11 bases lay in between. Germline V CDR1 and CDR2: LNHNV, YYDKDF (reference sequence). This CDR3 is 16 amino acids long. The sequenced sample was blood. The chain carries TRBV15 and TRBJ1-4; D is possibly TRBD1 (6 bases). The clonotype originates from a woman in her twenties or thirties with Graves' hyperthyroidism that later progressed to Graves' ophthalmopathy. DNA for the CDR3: TGTGCCACCAGCAGAGATCTGGGGGCAGCTAATGAAAAACTGTTTTTT. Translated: CATSRDLGAANEKLFF.